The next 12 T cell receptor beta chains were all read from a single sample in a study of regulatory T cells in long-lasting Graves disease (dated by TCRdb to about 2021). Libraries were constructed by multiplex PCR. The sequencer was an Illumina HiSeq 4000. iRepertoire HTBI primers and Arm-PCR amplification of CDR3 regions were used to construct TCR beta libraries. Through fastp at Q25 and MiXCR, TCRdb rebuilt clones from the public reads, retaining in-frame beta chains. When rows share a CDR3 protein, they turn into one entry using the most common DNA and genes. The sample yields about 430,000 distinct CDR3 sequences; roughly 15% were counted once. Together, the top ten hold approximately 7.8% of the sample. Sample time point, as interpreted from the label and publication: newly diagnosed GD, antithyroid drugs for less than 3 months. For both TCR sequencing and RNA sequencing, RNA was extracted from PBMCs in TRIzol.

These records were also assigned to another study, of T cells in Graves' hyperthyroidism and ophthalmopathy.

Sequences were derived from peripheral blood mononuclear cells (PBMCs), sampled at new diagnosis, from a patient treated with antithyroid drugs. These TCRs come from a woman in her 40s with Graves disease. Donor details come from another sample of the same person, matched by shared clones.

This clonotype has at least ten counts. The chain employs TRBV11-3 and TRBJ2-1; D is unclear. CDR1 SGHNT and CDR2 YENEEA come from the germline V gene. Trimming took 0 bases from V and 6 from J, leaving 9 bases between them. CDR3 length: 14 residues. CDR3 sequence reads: CASSLDVGGNEQFF. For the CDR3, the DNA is TGTGCCAGCAGCTTAGATGTTGGCGGCAATGAGCAGTTCTTC. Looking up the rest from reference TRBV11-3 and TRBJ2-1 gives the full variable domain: EAGVVQSPRYKIIEKKQPVAFWCNPISGHNTLYWYLQNLGQGPELLIRYENEEAVDDSQLPKDRFSAERLKGVDSTLKIQPAELGDSAVYLCASSLDVGGNEQFFGPGTRLTVL.

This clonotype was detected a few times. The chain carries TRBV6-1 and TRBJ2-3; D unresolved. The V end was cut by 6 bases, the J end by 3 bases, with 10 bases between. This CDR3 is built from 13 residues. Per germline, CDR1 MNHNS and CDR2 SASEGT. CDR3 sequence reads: CASRPETTDTQYF. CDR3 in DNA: TGTGCCAGCAGGCCCGAAACAACAGATACGCAGTATTTT.

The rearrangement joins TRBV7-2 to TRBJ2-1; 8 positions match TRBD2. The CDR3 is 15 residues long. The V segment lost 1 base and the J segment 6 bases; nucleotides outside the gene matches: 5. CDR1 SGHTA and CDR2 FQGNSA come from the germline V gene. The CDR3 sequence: CASSLVAGSGNEQFF. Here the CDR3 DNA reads TGTGCCAGCAGCTTAGTAGCGGGAAGTGGCAATGAGCAGTTCTTC.

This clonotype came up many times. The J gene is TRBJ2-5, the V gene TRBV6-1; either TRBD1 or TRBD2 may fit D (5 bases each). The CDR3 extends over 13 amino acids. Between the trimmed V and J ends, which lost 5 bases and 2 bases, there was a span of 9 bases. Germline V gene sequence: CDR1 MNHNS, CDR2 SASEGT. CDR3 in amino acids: CASSRDGQETQYF. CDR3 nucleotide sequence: TGTGCCAGCAGTCGGGACGGACAAGAGACCCAGTACTTC.

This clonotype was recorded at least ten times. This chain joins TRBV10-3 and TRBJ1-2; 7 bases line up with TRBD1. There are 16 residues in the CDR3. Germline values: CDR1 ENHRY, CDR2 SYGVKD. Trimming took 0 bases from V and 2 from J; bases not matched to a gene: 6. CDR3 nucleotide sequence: TGTGCCATCAGTGAGTCGTGGGGACAGCAAAACTATGGCTACACCTTC. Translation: CAISESWGQQNYGYTF.

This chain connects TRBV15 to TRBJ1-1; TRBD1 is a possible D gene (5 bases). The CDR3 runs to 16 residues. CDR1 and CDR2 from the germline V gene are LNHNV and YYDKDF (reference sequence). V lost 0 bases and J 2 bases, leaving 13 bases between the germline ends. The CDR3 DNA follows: TGTGCCACCAGCAGAGAGGGGGGGGGGGTAAACACTGAAGCTTTCTTT. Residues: CATSREGGGVNTEAFF.

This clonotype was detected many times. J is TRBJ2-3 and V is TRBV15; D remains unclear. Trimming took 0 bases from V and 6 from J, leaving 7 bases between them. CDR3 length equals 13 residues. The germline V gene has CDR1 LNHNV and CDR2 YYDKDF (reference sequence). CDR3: CATSRDEEDTQYF. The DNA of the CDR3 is TGTGCCACCAGCAGAGATGAGGAGGATACGCAGTATTTT.

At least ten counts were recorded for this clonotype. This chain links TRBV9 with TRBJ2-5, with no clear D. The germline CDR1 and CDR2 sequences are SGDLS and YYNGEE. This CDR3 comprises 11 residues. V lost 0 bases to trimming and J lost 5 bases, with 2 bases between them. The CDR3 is CASSVAETQYF. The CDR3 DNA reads TGTGCCAGCAGCGTAGCTGAGACCCAGTACTTC. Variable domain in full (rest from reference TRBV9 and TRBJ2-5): DSGVTQTPKHLITATGQRVTLRCSPRSGDLSVYWYQQSLDQGLQFLIQYYNGEERAKGNILERFSAQQFPDLHSELNLSSLELGDSALYFCASSVAETQYFGPGTRLLVL.

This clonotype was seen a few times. Written as DNA, the CDR3 is TGTGCCAGCAGCCCCTCCCCCTTAAGCGGGAGCGGGGAGCAGTTCTTC. It encodes CASSPSPLSGSGEQFF. V usage is TRBV7-2 and J usage is TRBJ2-1, with 8 bases matching TRBD2. J was trimmed by 10 bases and V by 5 bases; bases with no gene match: 16. CDR3 length: 16 residues. Germline CDR1 is SGHTA and CDR2 is FQGNSA.

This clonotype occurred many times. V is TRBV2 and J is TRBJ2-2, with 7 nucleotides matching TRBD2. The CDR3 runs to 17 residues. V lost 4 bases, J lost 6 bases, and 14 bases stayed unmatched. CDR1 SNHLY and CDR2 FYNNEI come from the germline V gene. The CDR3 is CASSVWGGTPPAGELFF. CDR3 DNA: TGTGCCAGCAGTGTTTGGGGGGGGACCCCCCCCGCCGGGGAGCTGTTTTTT.

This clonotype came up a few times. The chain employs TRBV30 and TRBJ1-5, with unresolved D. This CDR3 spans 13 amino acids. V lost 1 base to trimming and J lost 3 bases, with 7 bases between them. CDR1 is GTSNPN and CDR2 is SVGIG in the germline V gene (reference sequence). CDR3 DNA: TGTGCCTGGAGTGAAGGACCCAATCAGCCCCAGCATTTT. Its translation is CAWSEGPNQPQHF.

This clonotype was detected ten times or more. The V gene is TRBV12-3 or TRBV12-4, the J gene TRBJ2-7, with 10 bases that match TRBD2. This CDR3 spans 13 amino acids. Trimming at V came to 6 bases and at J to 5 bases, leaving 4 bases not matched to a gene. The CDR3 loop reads CASRSSGSDEQYF. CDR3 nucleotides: TGTGCCAGCAGGTCTAGCGGGAGCGACGAGCAGTACTTC.